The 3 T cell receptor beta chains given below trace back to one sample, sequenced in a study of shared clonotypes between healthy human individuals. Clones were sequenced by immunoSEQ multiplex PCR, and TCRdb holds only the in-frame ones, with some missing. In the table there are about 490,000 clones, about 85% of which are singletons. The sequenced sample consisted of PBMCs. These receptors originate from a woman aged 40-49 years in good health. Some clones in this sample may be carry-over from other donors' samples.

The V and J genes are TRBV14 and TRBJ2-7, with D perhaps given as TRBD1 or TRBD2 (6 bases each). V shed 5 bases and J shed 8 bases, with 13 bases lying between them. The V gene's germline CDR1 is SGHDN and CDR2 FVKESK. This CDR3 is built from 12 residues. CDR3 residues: CASSEGGSQQYF. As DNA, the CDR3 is TGTGCCAGCAGCGAGGGGGGATCACAGCAGTACTTC.

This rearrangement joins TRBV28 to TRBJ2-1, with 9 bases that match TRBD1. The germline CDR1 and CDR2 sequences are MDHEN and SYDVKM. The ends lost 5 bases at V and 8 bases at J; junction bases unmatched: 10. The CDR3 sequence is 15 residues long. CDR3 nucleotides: TGTGCCAGCAGTGGGAACAGGGGGCGTAAGTATGAGCAGTTCTTC. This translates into CASSGNRGRKYEQFF.

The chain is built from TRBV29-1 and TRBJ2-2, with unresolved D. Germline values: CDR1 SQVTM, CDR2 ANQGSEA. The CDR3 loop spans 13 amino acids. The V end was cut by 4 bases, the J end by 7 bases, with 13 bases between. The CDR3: CSVAFLPDGELFF. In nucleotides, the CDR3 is TGCAGCGTTGCGTTTCTACCCGACGGGGAGCTGTTTTTT.